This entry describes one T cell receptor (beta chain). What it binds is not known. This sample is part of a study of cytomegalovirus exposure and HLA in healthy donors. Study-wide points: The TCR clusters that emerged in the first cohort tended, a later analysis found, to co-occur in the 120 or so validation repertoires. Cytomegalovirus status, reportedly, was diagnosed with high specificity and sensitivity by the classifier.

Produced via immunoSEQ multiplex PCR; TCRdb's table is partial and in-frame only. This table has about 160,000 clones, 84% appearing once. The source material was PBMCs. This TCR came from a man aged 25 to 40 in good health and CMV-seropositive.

The CDR3 here is CASSLGLDLYEQYF. The DNA for the CDR3 is TGCGCCAGCAGCTTGGGACTAGACTTGTACGAGCAGTACTTC. This rearrangement joins TRBV5-1 to TRBJ2-5; perhaps TRBD2 as D (6 bases). The tail of the sequence fits TRBJ2-7 better, so the J call may be wrong. The CDR3 runs to 14 residues. Germline CDR1 reads SGHRS; CDR2 reads YFSETQ.